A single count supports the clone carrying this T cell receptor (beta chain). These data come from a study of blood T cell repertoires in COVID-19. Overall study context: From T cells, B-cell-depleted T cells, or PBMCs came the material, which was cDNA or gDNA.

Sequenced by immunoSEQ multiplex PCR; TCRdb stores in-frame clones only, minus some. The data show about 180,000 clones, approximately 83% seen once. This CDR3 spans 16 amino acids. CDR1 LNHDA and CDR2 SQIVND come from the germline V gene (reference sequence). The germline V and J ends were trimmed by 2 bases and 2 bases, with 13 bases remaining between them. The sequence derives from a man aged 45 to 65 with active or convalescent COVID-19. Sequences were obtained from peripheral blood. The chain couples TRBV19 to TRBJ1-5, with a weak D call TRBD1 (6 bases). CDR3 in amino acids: CASSITGHTGNQPQHF. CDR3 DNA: TGTGCCAGTAGTATAACGGGACATACCGGCAATCAGCCCCAGCATTTT.